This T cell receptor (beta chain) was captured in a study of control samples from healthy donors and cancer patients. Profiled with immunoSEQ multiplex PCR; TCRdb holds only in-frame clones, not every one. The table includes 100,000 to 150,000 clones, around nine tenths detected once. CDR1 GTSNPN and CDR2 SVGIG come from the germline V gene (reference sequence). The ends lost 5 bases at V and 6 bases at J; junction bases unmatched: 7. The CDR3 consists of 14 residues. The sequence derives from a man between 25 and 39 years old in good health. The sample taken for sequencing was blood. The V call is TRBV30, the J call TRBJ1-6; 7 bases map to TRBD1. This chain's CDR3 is CAWGAGQTNSPLHF. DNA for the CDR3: TGTGCCTGGGGAGCGGGACAGACTAATTCACCCCTCCACTTT.